This TCR beta chain appears in the sequencing data of a study of blood T cell repertoires in COVID-19. The repertoire was sequenced with immunoSEQ multiplex PCR; TCRdb's copy has only in-frame clones and lacks some. The sample carries some 400,000 clones, around 87% recorded once. Material: peripheral blood. This receptor was identified in a woman in her twenties or thirties with COVID-19, enrolled during active disease.

The CDR3 protein is CASLRTSGTVDTQYF. The CDR3 DNA reads TGTGCCAGCCTCCGGACTAGCGGGACTGTAGATACGCAGTATTTT. The genes are TRBV28 and TRBJ2-3, with 12 bases aligning to TRBD2. V shed 8 bases, J shed 5 bases, and the junction held 8 bases outside the gene matches. Looked up from germline, CDR1 is MDHEN and CDR2 is SYDVKM. The CDR3 has 15 amino acids.